The next 29 T cell receptor beta chains were all read from a single sample in a study of T cells in Graves' hyperthyroidism and ophthalmopathy. RNA transcripts served as the template for amplifying TCR beta CDR3 regions. TCR CDR3 regions were first amplified by RT-PCR with HTBI primers. TCRdb re-called the multiplex PCR reads with MiXCR, one entry per CDR3 protein. The table shows about 270,000 distinct CDR3 sequences, with over 20% occurring only once. The specimen was blood. The origin of the receptors is a woman aged 40 to 50 with Graves' ophthalmopathy.

This clonotype was counted at least ten times. The rearrangement joins TRBV29-1 to TRBJ2-7, with D maybe TRBD2 (5 bases). Germline V gene data show CDR1 as SQVTM and CDR2 as ANQGSEA. The V end was cut by 7 bases, the J end by 2 bases, with 12 bases between. CDR3 length: 12 amino acids. The CDR3 sequence: CSALTGTYEQYF. The DNA of the CDR3 is TGCAGCGCTCTGACCGGGACCTACGAGCAGTACTTC.

This clonotype was seen many times. V usage is TRBV30 and J usage is TRBJ1-1; tentative D call: TRBD1 (5 bases). Trimming pared 2 bases from V and 5 bases from J, leaving 15 bases between. The CDR3 sequence is 14 residues long. Germline V gives CDR1 GTSNPN, CDR2 SVGIG (reference sequence). CDR3 coding DNA: TGTGCCTGGAGTTTTGGGGCCCTGGGGACTGAAGCTTTCTTT. It translates to CAWSFGALGTEAFF.

The rearrangement links TRBV12-3 or TRBV12-4 to TRBJ1-1, with D unclear. V was trimmed by 2 bases and J by 7 bases, leaving 8 bases between them. The CDR3 runs 12 residues. CDR3: CASSLRRVEAFF. CDR3 bases: TGTGCCAGCAGTTTAAGGAGAGTTGAAGCTTTCTTT.

This clonotype was observed at least ten times. The V gene is TRBV30, the J gene TRBJ1-2; 9 bases match TRBD1. Germline lookup yields CDR1 GTSNPN and CDR2 SVGIG (reference sequence). J gave up 4 bases and V 4 bases, and 7 bases lay outside the gene matches. The CDR3 sequence is 14 residues long. CDR3 in amino acids: CAWKTGGRVYGYTF. The CDR3 DNA reads TGTGCCTGGAAAACAGGGGGCAGGGTCTATGGCTACACCTTC. Based on the CDR3 plus reference TRBV30 and TRBJ1-2, the full variable domain is SQTIHQWPATLVQPVGSPLSLECTVEGTSNPNLYWYRQAAGRGLQLLFYSVGIGQISSEVPQNLSASRPQDRQFILSSKKLLLSDSGFYLCAWKTGGRVYGYTFGSGTRLTVV.

This clonotype was seen repeatedly, ten times or more. This chain uses TRBV3-1 with TRBJ1-2, with 8 bases aligning to TRBD1. V shed 5 bases and J 0 bases; nucleotides not matched to a gene: 2. The CDR3 length is 14 residues. Germline V gene lookup returns CDR1 LGHDT and CDR2 YNNKEL (reference sequence). The CDR3 loop is CASSTGGTNYGYTF. CDR3 coding DNA: TGTGCCAGCAGCACAGGGGGGACTAACTATGGCTACACCTTC.

The V gene is TRBV12-5, the J gene TRBJ2-7; D is unclear. The CDR3 runs 15 residues. V gave up 3 bases and J gave up 3 bases, with 15 bases separating them. Germline V gene lookup returns CDR1 LGHNT and CDR2 FRNRAP. This CDR3 is CASGFAHPTIYEQYF. The CDR3, as DNA: TGTGCTAGTGGTTTTGCCCACCCCACCATCTACGAGCAGTACTTC.

The V gene is TRBV15, the J gene TRBJ1-2, with D uncertain. This CDR3 is built from 15 residues. Germline V gene data show CDR1 as LNHNV and CDR2 as YYDKDF (reference sequence). The V end was cut by 0 bases, the J end by 5 bases, with 13 bases between. CDR3 sequence (DNA): TGTGCCACCAGCAGAGACCGGGCGGCCCGTTATGGCTACACCTTC. Translating it yields CATSRDRAARYGYTF.

The rearrangement joins TRBV11-2 to TRBJ2-7, with 8 bases identical to TRBD1. Germline V gives CDR1 SGHAT, CDR2 FQNNGV. Unmatched junction bases numbered 10, after V lost 5 bases and J lost 4 bases. There are 15 residues in the CDR3. CDR3: CASSPIGQGQYEQYF. In DNA form, the CDR3 reads TGTGCCAGCAGCCCAATAGGACAGGGTCAATACGAGCAGTACTTC.

This clonotype was detected many times. V usage is TRBV28 and J usage is TRBJ2-2, with 12 bases matching TRBD1. Germline assignment: CDR1 MDHEN and CDR2 SYDVKM. Germline trimming cut 5 bases from V and 2 bases from J; bases unmatched to any gene: 18. CDR3 length equals 21 residues. The CDR3 nucleotides read TGTGCCAGCAGTAACCCCTCCGGGACAGGGGGCGAGAACCCAAACACCGGGGAGCTGTTTTTT. This sequence encodes CASSNPSGTGGENPNTGELFF.

This clonotype was observed many times. The CDR3 DNA is TGTGCCAGCAGTCAAAGGGGGGGCGCTGAAGCTTTCTTT. Translation gives CASSQRGGAEAFF. The chain recombines TRBV12-3 or TRBV12-4 with TRBJ1-1; a possible D gene is TRBD1 (6 bases). Trimming pared 5 bases from V and 6 bases from J, leaving 13 bases between. The CDR3 consists of 13 residues.

This clonotype has ten or more counts. V and J are TRBV6-4 and TRBJ1-3; tentatively, D is TRBD1 (6 bases). V was cut by 6 bases and J by 2 bases, with 20 bases left in between. The germline V gene encodes CDR1 MRHNA and CDR2 SNTAGT. This CDR3 comprises 17 residues. CDR3 region: CASSTLQGVWAGNTIYF. The CDR3 DNA follows: TGTGCCAGCAGCACACTACAGGGAGTATGGGCTGGAAACACCATATATTTT.

This clonotype has ten or more counts. V usage is TRBV28 and J usage is TRBJ2-7; 12 nucleotides agree with TRBD2. Germline-derived CDR1 and CDR2 are MDHEN and SYDVKM. The CDR3 runs 16 residues. Germline trimming cut 4 bases from V and 5 bases from J; bases unmatched to any gene: 9. The CDR3 coding sequence is TGTGCCAGCAGTTCAACTACTAGCGGGAGGTACGACGAGCAGTACTTC. Translating it yields CASSSTTSGRYDEQYF.

This clonotype was recorded a few times. The chain uses TRBV28 and TRBJ1-2, with 8 bases that match TRBD1. CDR3 length equals 16 residues. With 6 bases clipped from V and 0 bases from J, the junction kept 9 bases outside the gene matches. The germline V gene encodes CDR1 MDHEN and CDR2 SYDVKM. The CDR3 coding sequence is TGTGCCAGCAGATCGGCAGGGGGCCAGTCTAACTATGGCTACACCTTC. The encoded protein is CASRSAGGQSNYGYTF.

This clonotype came up many times. DNA for the CDR3: TGTGCCAGCAGTTTATCGGGACTTGCCACGTCTTACTACGAGCAGTACTTC. Translated: CASSLSGLATSYYEQYF. This rearrangement joins TRBV27 to TRBJ2-7, with D possibly being TRBD2 (6 bases). The CDR3 has 17 residues. Trimming took off 0 bases at V and 3 bases at J, with 18 bases between the two ends. CDR1 and CDR2 (germline): MNHEY, SMNVEV (reference sequence).

This clonotype was detected many times. The chain couples TRBV9 to TRBJ1-3, with D possibly TRBD1 on 5 matching bases. Per the germline V gene, CDR1 is SGDLS and CDR2 is YYNGEE. V was pared by 3 bases and J by 0 bases, with 7 bases between. This CDR3 region has 14 residues. CDR3 protein: CASSGGNSGNTIYF. The DNA of the CDR3 is TGTGCCAGCAGCGGGGGGAACTCTGGAAACACCATATATTTT.

In its sample, this clonotype was seen many times. The chain joins TRBV27 to TRBJ1-1, with 7 bases that match TRBD1. J gave up 4 bases and V 2 bases, and 13 bases lay outside the gene matches. CDR1 and CDR2 from the germline V gene are MNHEY and SMNVEV (reference sequence). The length of the CDR3 is 17 residues. CDR3 region: CASSLRGTGEGSTEAFF. The CDR3 nucleotides are TGTGCCAGCAGTTTAAGGGGTACAGGGGAAGGGAGCACTGAAGCTTTCTTT.

The V and J genes are TRBV7-2 and TRBJ2-5; TRBD2 matches at 11 bases. Germline loops: CDR1 SGHTA, CDR2 FQGNSA. The ends lost 2 bases at V and 2 bases at J; junction bases unmatched: 4. The CDR3 has 16 residues. The CDR3 reads CASSLTPSGGQETQYF. The CDR3 DNA sequence: TGTGCCAGCAGCTTAACCCCTAGCGGGGGGCAAGAGACCCAGTACTTC. The entire variable domain, with the rest obtained from reference TRBV7-2 and TRBJ2-5, is as follows: GAGVSQSPSNKVTEKGKDVELRCDPISGHTALYWYRQSLGQGLEFLIYFQGNSAPDKSGLPSDRFSAERTGGSVSTLTIQRTQQEDSAVYLCASSLTPSGGQETQYFGPGTRLLVL.

This clonotype has at least ten counts. The chain carries TRBV12-3 or TRBV12-4 and TRBJ2-7; 7 nucleotides agree with TRBD2. The CDR3 totals 14 residues. V lost 7 bases and J lost 5; bases outside the gene matches: 11. The CDR3: CASTINGGSDEQYF. For the CDR3, the DNA is TGTGCCAGCACTATAAACGGCGGGAGCGACGAGCAGTACTTC.

A few counts support this clonotype. The V gene is TRBV4-1, the J gene TRBJ2-7; TRBD2 matches at 7 bases. Germline CDR1 reads MGHRA; CDR2 reads YSYEKL. The CDR3 length is 17 residues. With V trimmed by 0 bases and J by 0 bases, 8 bases remained unmatched. CDR3 nucleotides: TGCGCCAGCAGCCAAGATCTTACCGAGCGGGGCTCCTACGAGCAGTACTTC. As protein: CASSQDLTERGSYEQYF.

In its sample, this clonotype was seen many times. The chain recombines TRBV2 with TRBJ2-2, with D perhaps TRBD1 or TRBD2 (5 bases each). Germline V gives CDR1 SNHLY, CDR2 FYNNEI. This CDR3 spans 15 amino acids. The V and J ends lost 1 base and 5 bases respectively, with 11 bases between them. This CDR3 reads CASSEVRGGTGELFF. The CDR3 DNA follows: TGTGCCAGCAGTGAAGTACGGGGCGGTACCGGGGAGCTGTTTTTT.

This clonotype was detected ten times or more. The J gene is TRBJ2-7, the V gene TRBV5-1; TRBD2 aligns across 11 bases. This CDR3 is built from 16 residues. In germline, CDR1 is SGHRS, CDR2 YFSETQ. V was pared by 0 bases and J by 0 bases, with 2 bases of the junction left unmatched. In DNA, the CDR3 is TGCGCCAGCAGCTTGGATACTAGCGGGAGCTCCTACGAGCAGTACTTC. Protein sequence: CASSLDTSGSSYEQYF. The variable domain in full, completed from reference TRBV5-1 and TRBJ2-7, reads KAGVTQTPRYLIKTRGQQVTLSCSPISGHRSVSWYQQTPGQGLQFLFEYFSETQRNKGNFPGRFSGRQFSNSRSEMNVSTLELGDSALYLCASSLDTSGSSYEQYFGPGTRLTVT.

The chain has TRBV20-1 and TRBJ2-7; 7 bases match TRBD1. V shed 2 bases, J shed 1 base, and the junction held 8 bases outside the gene matches. The CDR3 contains 15 residues. The germline CDR1 and CDR2 sequences are DFQATT and SNEGSKA (reference sequence). CDR3 sequence reads: CSARQHQGVSYEQYF. CDR3 DNA sequence: TGCAGTGCTAGACAACACCAGGGGGTTTCCTACGAGCAGTACTTC.

This clonotype was counted many times. The chain employs TRBV6-1 and TRBJ2-4; D is ambiguous. CDR1 and CDR2 from the germline V gene are MNHNS and SASEGT. V was shortened by 6 bases and J by 7 bases, with 10 bases between the two germline ends. CDR3 size: 12 residues. The CDR3 protein is CASSTSENIQYF. The CDR3 DNA follows: TGTGCCAGCAGCACCTCGGAGAACATTCAGTACTTC.

V usage is TRBV2 and J usage is TRBJ1-2; no firm D call. The germline V gene encodes CDR1 SNHLY and CDR2 FYNNEI. Trimming removed 8 bases at V and 10 bases at J, with 11 bases between. The length of the CDR3 is 10 residues. The CDR3 DNA follows: TGTGCCAGCTGGCTGGGATCCTACACCTTC. Residues: CASWLGSYTF.

This clonotype was observed many times. The chain uses TRBV7-8 and TRBJ2-7; tentatively, D is TRBD2 (5 bases). V lost 7 bases, J lost 4 bases, and 11 bases lay in between. CDR1 and CDR2 (germline): SGHVS, FQNEAQ. The CDR3 is made up of 12 amino acids. The CDR3 reads CASTPGMYEQYF. CDR3 nucleotides: TGTGCCAGCACCCCGGGGATGTACGAGCAGTACTTC. The full variable domain, in which reference TRBV7-8 and TRBJ2-7 provide the parts outside the CDR3, is GAGVSQSPRYKVAKRGQDVALRCDPISGHVSLFWYQQALGQGPEFLTYFQNEAQLDKSGLPSDRFFAERPEGSVSTLKIQRTQQEDSAVYLCASTPGMYEQYFGPGTRLTVT.

To note about this clonotype: Germline is not matched at one junction end, which may reflect a read error. V and J are TRBV6-1 and TRBJ2-5; D is undetermined. CDR3 size: 12 residues. The germline V gene encodes CDR1 MNHNS and CDR2 SASEGT. Here the CDR3 DNA reads TGTGCCATCAGTGATCAAAGGGAGACCCAGTACTTC. This translates into CAISDQRETQYF.

This clonotype showed up many times. The chain has TRBV19 and TRBJ2-2, with D perhaps matching TRBD2 (6 bases). This CDR3 is built from 14 residues. CDR1 and CDR2 from the germline V gene are LNHDA and SQIVND (reference sequence). Trimming took off 7 bases at V and 4 bases at J, with 13 bases between the two ends. The CDR3 DNA is TGTGCCAGTACCTTGACGGGAGCCACCGGGGAGCTGTTTTTT. Translation gives CASTLTGATGELFF.

This clonotype was found many times. The DNA is omitted, as the CDR3 cannot be located on it reliably, and the CDR3 follows TCRdb's listing. The chain links TRBV29-1 to TRBJ2-7; TRBD1, the D gene given by the table, was not confirmed from the DNA. The CDR3 region is 14 residues in length, termini included. Germline assignment: CDR1 SQVTM and CDR2 ANQGSEA. The CDR3 protein is CSANVGHGIYEQHF.

This clonotype showed up many times. This chain joins TRBV20-1 and TRBJ1-2; a possible D gene is TRBD1 (5 bases). This CDR3 spans 12 amino acids. Looked up from germline, CDR1 is DFQATT and CDR2 is SNEGSKA (reference sequence). The CDR3 DNA reads as TGCAGCTTTATCCAACGACAGACGGGCTACACCTTC. Its translation: CSFIQRQTGYTF.